This T cell receptor (beta chain) was captured in a study of graft-versus-host responses after intestinal transplantation. Overall study context: The study gave all recipients anti-thymocyte globulin induction, then tacrolimus and steroids for 2 to 3 years.

Sequencing was performed with immunoSEQ multiplex PCR; in TCRdb, only in-frame clones are kept and a portion is missing. Here the sample spans about 8,900 clones, over 25% being singletons. This CDR3 region has 14 residues. Trimming took 0 bases from V and 1 from J, leaving 6 bases between them. In germline, CDR1 is LGHNA, CDR2 YSLEER. This clone came up a few times. Researchers placed approximately 200,000 CFSE-labeled responder cells in culture with approximately 200,000 irradiated, violet-dye-labeled stimulator cells. This clonotype was sampled from a human patient who was an organ donor for intestinal transplantation. The chain is built from TRBV4-3 and TRBJ1-1; D is perhaps TRBD1 (6 bases). The material sequenced was alloreactive CD8+ T cells from a mixed lymphocyte reaction culture, taken before transplantation. Subset of the sample: CFSE-low proliferating T cells sorted from roughly six-day pre-transplant mixed lymphocyte reaction (GvH or HvG direction). In nucleotides, the CDR3 is TGCGCCAGCAGCCAAGAGGACAGGAACACTGAAGCTTTCTTT. Amino acids: CASSQEDRNTEAFF.